The 23 T cell receptor beta chains reported below all come from one sample, sequenced in a study of blood T cell repertoires in COVID-19. The data were produced by immunoSEQ multiplex PCR, yet TCRdb's version contains in-frame clones alone and is incomplete. The data contain more than 150,000 clones, 70% to 80% of them singletons. Sequences were obtained from PBMCs or T cells enriched from blood (not recorded which). These receptor sequences come from a man aged 60 to 75 who had been exposed to COVID-19.

The chain has TRBV11-2 and TRBJ2-1; 12 nucleotides agree with TRBD2. CDR1 is SGHAT, CDR2 FQNNGV, per germline. V shed 2 bases, J shed 1 base, and the junction held 6 bases outside the gene matches. This CDR3 region has 18 residues. The CDR3 DNA reads as TGTGCCAGCAGCTTATCGCCTAGCGGGAGGGCATCCTACAATGAGCAGTTCTTC. This translates into CASSLSPSGRASYNEQFF.

This chain links TRBV24-1 with TRBJ1-1; D ambiguous. This CDR3 comprises 12 residues. The germline V and J ends were trimmed by 4 bases and 3 bases, with 5 bases remaining between them. Germline V CDR1 and CDR2: KGHDR, SFDVKD. As DNA, the CDR3 is TGTGCCACCAGTGACCAGTACACTGAAGCTTTCTTT. Amino acid sequence: CATSDQYTEAFF.

The chain joins TRBV15 to TRBJ2-7; 7 bases align to TRBD1. Per germline, CDR1 LNHNV and CDR2 YYDKDF (reference sequence). This CDR3 has 15 amino acids. The ends lost 1 base at V and 2 bases at J; junction bases unmatched: 5. CDR3 sequence: CATSRARGQAYEQYF. In nucleotides, the CDR3 is TGTGCCACCAGCAGAGCCCGCGGACAGGCCTACGAGCAGTACTTC. Drawing the rest from reference TRBV15 and TRBJ2-7, the complete variable domain is DAMVIQNPRYQVTQFGKPVTLSCSQTLNHNVMYWYQQKSSQAPKLLFHYYDKDFNNEADTPDNFQSRRPNTSFCFLDIRSPGLGDTAMYLCATSRARGQAYEQYFGPGTRLTVT.

V is TRBV7-9 and J is TRBJ2-7; 7 positions agree with TRBD1. Germline CDR1 is SEHNR and CDR2 is FQNEAQ (reference sequence). This CDR3 has 15 amino acids. Losses at the gene ends were 2 bases for V and 4 bases for J; bases not matched to a gene: 8. The CDR3 protein is CASSLRTGGMYEQYF. In nucleotides, the CDR3 is TGTGCCAGCAGCTTAAGGACAGGCGGTATGTACGAGCAGTACTTC.

This chain connects TRBV7-8 to TRBJ2-2; 8 bases map to TRBD2. CDR1 and CDR2 from the germline V gene are SGHVS and FQNEAQ. V was clipped by 2 bases and J by 1 base; unmatched bases: 0. This CDR3 is 15 amino acids long. CDR3 nucleotides: TGTGCCAGCAGCTTAACTAGCGGGAACACCGGGGAGCTGTTTTTT. As protein: CASSLTSGNTGELFF.

The rearrangement joins TRBV11-2 to TRBJ2-4; 9 nucleotides line up with TRBD1. Trimming cost V 7 bases and J 2 bases; bases outside gene matches: 12. The V gene's germline CDR1 is SGHAT and CDR2 FQNNGV. There are 17 residues in the CDR3. This CDR3 reads CASNSEDRGWTKNIQYF. CDR3 nucleotide sequence: TGTGCCAGCAACTCGGAGGACAGGGGTTGGACCAAAAACATTCAGTACTTC.

The rearrangement links TRBV18 to TRBJ2-7; no reliable D call. This CDR3 is built from 12 residues. Trimming shortened V by 4 bases and J by 5 bases, and 9 bases separated the two germline ends. Germline V CDR1 and CDR2: KGHSH, LQKENI. The CDR3 DNA sequence: TGTGCCAGCTCACTCCGTGAGAACGAGCAGTACTTC. The encoded protein is CASSLRENEQYF.

The CDR3 region has the DNA TGTGCCAGTAGTGTGGTACAGGGGGATCAGCCCCAGCATTTT. It translates to CASSVVQGDQPQHF. The genes are TRBV19 and TRBJ1-5, with 8 bases matching TRBD1. Germline trimming cut 5 bases from V and 5 bases from J; bases unmatched to any gene: 5. There are 14 residues in the CDR3. In germline, CDR1 is LNHDA, CDR2 SQIVND (reference sequence).

The rearrangement uses TRBV4-2 and TRBJ2-2; D may be TRBD1 (6 bases). CDR3 length: 16 residues. Germline V CDR1 and CDR2: LGHNA, YNFKEQ. V was pared by 3 bases and J by 1 base, with 12 bases between. The CDR3 DNA sequence: TGTGCCAGCAGCCACGACCGGACAGAGAACACCGGGGAGCTGTTTTTT. Its translation: CASSHDRTENTGELFF.

This clone was detected once. The V and J genes are TRBV5-1 and TRBJ2-3; 8 bases agree with TRBD2. The CDR3 totals 15 residues. CDR1 is SGHRS and CDR2 is YFSETQ in the germline V gene. The trim removed 7 bases at V and 0 bases at J, leaving 7 bases unmatched. CDR3 bases: TGCGCCAGCTACCGCGGGGGGTTTAGCACAGATACGCAGTATTTT. Translation: CASYRGGFSTDTQYF.

The chain couples TRBV11-2 to TRBJ2-7; D remains unclear. Germline V lookup: CDR1 SGHAT, CDR2 FQNNGV. With 5 bases removed from V and 7 bases from J, the gap between germline ends came to 15 bases. The CDR3 contains 13 residues. Here the CDR3 reads CASSPPGLKEQYF. DNA of the CDR3: TGTGCCAGCAGCCCGCCCGGTCTAAAAGAGCAGTACTTC.

The chain couples TRBV7-9 to TRBJ2-1; maybe TRBD2 (5 bases). This CDR3 comprises 18 residues. Germline V CDR1 and CDR2: SEHNR, FQNEAQ (reference sequence). The V end was cut by 5 bases, the J end by 7 bases, with 27 bases between. The CDR3: CASSPKPDNAYRGNEQFF. The DNA of the CDR3 is TGTGCCAGCAGCCCGAAACCCGACAATGCATACCGGGGTAATGAGCAGTTCTTC.

This clone was detected only once. This sequence joins TRBV5-5 and TRBJ2-3; 10 bases line up with TRBD1. Per germline, CDR1 SGHKS and CDR2 YYEKEE (reference sequence). The junction had 6 bases not matched to a gene; V was cut back by 4 bases and J by 4 bases. The CDR3 totals 15 residues. The DNA of the CDR3 is TGTGCCAGCAGCCGGGGACAGGGGATGTCAGATACGCAGTATTTT. Translated, it gives CASSRGQGMSDTQYF. The whole variable domain, remainder taken from reference TRBV5-5 and TRBJ2-3, is DAGVTQSPTHLIKTRGQQVTLRCSPISGHKSVSWYQQVLGQGPQFIFQYYEKEERGRGNFPDRFSARQFPNYSSELNVNALLLGDSALYLCASSRGQGMSDTQYFGPGTRLTVL.

The V and J genes are TRBV4-3 and TRBJ2-2; D is ambiguous. Trimming cost V 2 bases and J 2 bases, with 3 bases left between them. Germline assignment: CDR1 LGHNA and CDR2 YSLEER. The CDR3 totals 13 residues. The CDR3 nucleotides read TGCGCCAGCAGCCAACCAAACACCGGGGAGCTGTTTTTT. Translation gives CASSQPNTGELFF.

The chain's CDR3 is CATSGDRGTDTQYF. The CDR3 region has the DNA TGTGCCACCAGTGGGGACAGGGGGACAGATACGCAGTATTTT. V and J are TRBV24-1 and TRBJ2-3; 11 bases align to TRBD1. The junction had 0 bases not matched to a gene; V was cut back by 5 bases and J by 3 bases. Germline loops: CDR1 KGHDR, CDR2 SFDVKD. This CDR3 is 14 amino acids long.

This clone was counted a few times. The J gene is TRBJ1-4, the V gene TRBV2; 12 bases align to TRBD1. This CDR3 has 16 residues. Germline trimming cut 6 bases from V and 2 bases from J; bases unmatched to any gene: 4. The germline V gene has CDR1 SNHLY and CDR2 FYNNEI. This chain's CDR3 is CASSWDRGLTNEKLFF. The CDR3 DNA is TGTGCCAGCAGCTGGGACAGGGGGCTGACTAATGAAAAACTGTTTTTT.

J is TRBJ1-2 and V is TRBV7-9, with 9 bases identical to TRBD1. The CDR3 runs 14 residues. Germline CDR1 and CDR2: SEHNR and FQNEAQ (reference sequence). V was pared by 5 bases and J by 6 bases, with 7 bases of the junction left unmatched. The CDR3 sequence is CASSELGTGNGYTF. CDR3 coding DNA: TGTGCCAGCAGCGAACTGGGGACAGGGAATGGCTACACCTTC.

The V gene is TRBV14, the J gene TRBJ2-2, with a possible D match to TRBD2 (6 bases). The CDR3 extends over 13 amino acids. V lost 4 bases and J 6 bases, leaving 9 bases between the germline ends. The V gene's germline CDR1 is SGHDN and CDR2 FVKESK. The DNA of the CDR3 is TGTGCCAGCAGCCTACTAGCTCCCGGGGAGCTGTTTTTT. This codes for CASSLLAPGELFF. Supplemented by reference TRBV14 and TRBJ2-2, the full variable domain reads EAGVTQFPSHSVIEKGQTVTLRCDPISGHDNLYWYRRVMGKEIKFLLHFVKESKQDESGMPNNRFLAERTGGTYSTLKVQPAELEDSGVYFCASSLLAPGELFFGEGSRLTVL.

The chain uses TRBV9 and TRBJ1-3, with TRBD1 as a possible D gene (6 bases). The CDR3 length is 14 residues. Per the germline V gene, CDR1 is SGDLS and CDR2 is YYNGEE. V dropped 2 bases and J dropped 4 bases, with 10 bases sitting between them. The CDR3, as DNA: TGTGCCAGCAGCGTGGGGGCGCCGGGAAACACCATATATTTT. It translates to CASSVGAPGNTIYF.

This rearrangement joins TRBV10-3 to TRBJ2-7, with 12 bases lining up with TRBD2. The trim removed 0 bases at V and 6 bases at J, leaving 3 bases unmatched. Germline loops: CDR1 ENHRY, CDR2 SYGVKD. The CDR3 extends over 15 amino acids. The CDR3 protein is CAISESTTSGSEQYF. CDR3 nucleotide sequence: TGTGCCATCAGTGAGTCGACGACTAGCGGGAGCGAGCAGTACTTC.

V gene TRBV28 combines with J gene TRBJ1-4, with TRBD1 matching over 9 bases. CDR3 length: 15 amino acids. With V trimmed by 5 bases and J by 5 bases, 6 bases remained unmatched. CDR1 is MDHEN and CDR2 is SYDVKM in the germline V gene. The DNA for the CDR3 is TGTGCCAGCAGTGGGAACAGGGGGCGGAATGAAAAACTGTTTTTT. Amino acid sequence: CASSGNRGRNEKLFF.

This chain uses TRBV28 with TRBJ1-5; a weak D match, TRBD1 (6 bases). Germline V lookup: CDR1 MDHEN, CDR2 SYDVKM. The CDR3 sequence is 14 residues long. V was shortened by 7 bases and J by 6 bases, with 16 bases between the two germline ends. The CDR3: CASIFQGQGQPQHF. In DNA, the CDR3 is TGTGCCAGCATTTTCCAGGGGCAGGGTCAGCCCCAGCATTTT.

This chain uses TRBV19 with TRBJ1-1, with unresolved D. Germline values: CDR1 LNHDA, CDR2 SQIVND (reference sequence). The ends were cut back, 1 base at V and 0 bases at J, with 9 bases in the middle. This CDR3 contains 15 residues. CDR3 loop: CASSIAGRLNTEAFF. CDR3 sequence (DNA): TGTGCCAGTAGTATAGCAGGCAGGTTGAACACTGAAGCTTTCTTT.